Listed below are T cell receptor beta chains from one sample, sequenced in a study of early T cells in non-severe SARS-CoV-2 infection. MiXCR, run by TCRdb on the 5' RACE reads, gives a single entry per CDR3 protein. The data contain tens of thousands of distinct CDR3 sequences, about 10% of them seen just once; the ten biggest clones take up around 8%. The input for sequencing was whole blood, taken at baseline. Source of these receptors: an adult who was a healthcare worker with PCR-confirmed SARS-CoV-2 infection or an uninfected control (not recorded which). CDR3s include the opening cysteine and the closing phenylalanine or tryptophan. Each record gives: clone size, V gene, D gene, J gene, CDR3 length, CDR3 DNA, CDR3 protein. D genes are given only for firm matches. A clone size is listed for some rows: how often the clone was seen (once, few, many), or a class if it is expanded.

few,TRBV6-6,NA,TRBJ2-7,14,TGTGCCAGCAGTTACGACACTCCAATCTACGAGCAGTACTTC,CASSYDTPIYEQYF
few,TRBV10-3,TRBD2,TRBJ2-3,17,TGTGCCATCAGTGGCCAAAAGGGAAGCGGGGCGCAAGATACGCAGTATTTT,CAISGQKGSGAQDTQYF
many,TRBV7-3,TRBD1,TRBJ2-5,13,TGTGCCAGCAGCATGGGACAGGGGGAGACCCAGTACTTC,CASSMGQGETQYF
NA,TRBV6-1,TRBD2,TRBJ2-3,16,TGTGCCAGCAGTGAACACCCCAGAGGGAGGGCAGATACGCAGTATTTT,CASSEHPRGRADTQYF
NA,TRBV19,NA,TRBJ1-5,15,TGTGCCAGTAGTATAAGCCCCAGGACCGGACAGCCCCAGCATTTT,CASSISPRTGQPQHF
few,TRBV2,NA,TRBJ2-2,14,TGTGCCAGCAACGTCGGTTGGAACACCGGGGAGCTGTTTTTT,CASNVGWNTGELFF
many,TRBV27,NA,TRBJ1-2,13,TGTGCCAGCCGATCGGACAATAACTATGGCTACACCTTC,CASRSDNNYGYTF
many,TRBV15,NA,TRBJ2-5,15,TGTGCCACCAGCACCCTAGGGACCGGGGGAGAGACCCAGTACTTC,CATSTLGTGGETQYF
many,TRBV9,TRBD2,TRBJ2-5,16,TGTGCCAGCAGCTCCCGACTAGCGGGTAACCAAGAGACCCAGTACTTC,CASSSRLAGNQETQYF
once,TRBV5-8,TRBD2,TRBJ2-2,16,TGTGCCAGCAGCTTTACCGGGACTACGAACACCGGGGAGCTGTTTTTT,CASSFTGTTNTGELFF
NA,TRBV18,TRBD2,TRBJ2-2,18,TGTGCCAGCTCACCCAAGCGGGTAGCGGGGGCGAACACCGGGGAGCTGTTTTTT,CASSPKRVAGANTGELFF
many,TRBV28,TRBD2,TRBJ2-5,14,TGTGCCAGCAGTTCCCCGGGGGGGTCCGAGACCCAGTACTTC,CASSSPGGSETQYF
NA,TRBV10-3,NA,TRBJ1-1,13,TGTGCCATCAGTGGGGGCAAAGGCACTGAAGCTTTCTTT,CAISGGKGTEAFF
NA,TRBV10-3,NA,TRBJ2-7,13,TGTGCCATCAGTGAGGTCAGCTTCTACGAGCAGTACTTC,CAISEVSFYEQYF
many,TRBV5-1,NA,TRBJ2-7,15,TGCGCCAGCAGCTTGGCTGAGCGGGTTTCCTACGAGCAGTACTTC,CASSLAERVSYEQYF
many,TRBV28,NA,TRBJ1-1,16,TGTGCCAGCAGTCCGAATCTGAGGAGGGGGAACACTGAAGCTTTCTTT,CASSPNLRRGNTEAFF
NA,TRBV12-3/TRBV12-4,NA,TRBJ2-1,14,TGTGCCAGCAGAGGCCAGACCTCCTACAATGAGCAGTTCTTC,CASRGQTSYNEQFF
NA,TRBV15,NA,TRBJ2-5,13,TGTGCCACCAGCAGGGATCCCGTAGAGACCCAGTACTTC,CATSRDPVETQYF
few,TRBV27,NA,TRBJ1-1,13,TGTGCCAGCAGCTTGAGAGAAGACACTGAAGCTTTCTTT,CASSLREDTEAFF
NA,TRBV18,NA,TRBJ2-2,15,TGTGCCAGCTCACCGGCTAGCATCGACACCGGGGAGCTGTTTTTT,CASSPASIDTGELFF
many,TRBV6-4,NA,TRBJ2-3,13,TGTGCCAGCAGTGAGGGGAGCACAGATACGCAGTATTTT,CASSEGSTDTQYF
few,TRBV6-2/TRBV6-3,TRBD2,TRBJ2-7,14,TGTGCCAGCGGCCTAGCGGGAGCCTCCTACGAGCAGTACTTC,CASGLAGASYEQYF
NA,TRBV6-6,NA,TRBJ2-3,14,TGTGCCAGCAGTTACCGCGGCAGCACAGATACGCAGTATTTT,CASSYRGSTDTQYF
NA,TRBV3-1,NA,TRBJ2-7,16,TGTGCCAGCAGCCCCCTTTTGGGCAGGAACTCCTACGAGCAGTACTTC,CASSPLLGRNSYEQYF
few,TRBV5-1,NA,TRBJ2-7,18,TGCGCCAGCAGCTTGATGGGGGGCGCGTTGATTGGGTCCTACGAGCAGTACTTC,CASSLMGGALIGSYEQYF
NA,TRBV27,NA,TRBJ1-4,12,TGTGCCAGCAGTTCCCCCGGTGGGAAACTGTTTTTT,CASSSPGGKLFF
NA,TRBV4-1,TRBD1,TRBJ1-2,17,TGCGCCAGCAGCCAAGATCTGACAGGGGGCGACGTCTATGGCTACACCTTC,CASSQDLTGGDVYGYTF
few,TRBV14,TRBD2,TRBJ2-1,17,TGTGCCAGCAGCCAAGATCCAGCGGGAGGGCCAAGCAATGAGCAGTTCTTC,CASSQDPAGGPSNEQFF
NA,TRBV27,NA,TRBJ2-1,13,TGTGCCAGCAGTTGGGGTTCCCACAATGAGCAGTTCTTC,CASSWGSHNEQFF
few,TRBV20-1,NA,TRBJ2-7,15,TGCAGTGCTAGTTCCTCTGGGAAGGGCGGAGGGCAGCAGTACTTC,CSASSSGKGGGQQYF
many,TRBV24-1,TRBD2,TRBJ2-4,17,TGTGCCACCAGTGACGACGGACTAGCGGGACAGGAAAACATTCAGTACTTC,CATSDDGLAGQENIQYF
NA,TRBV5-1,NA,TRBJ2-3,15,TGCGCCAGCAGCTTAAGAGGGGGAAGCACAGATACGCAGTATTTT,CASSLRGGSTDTQYF
NA,TRBV27,TRBD1,TRBJ1-1,14,TGTGCCAGCAGCTGGAGACAGGGGGTGGCTGAAGCTTTCTTT,CASSWRQGVAEAFF
many,TRBV20-1,NA,TRBJ2-3,12,TGCTCCCACCGGCGGGCCACAGATACGCAGTATTTT,CSHRRATDTQYF
few,TRBV10-2,TRBD2,TRBJ2-5,16,TGCGCCAGCAGATACGGGACTAGGAATTTTAGGGAGACCCAGTACTTC,CASRYGTRNFRETQYF
many,TRBV30,TRBD1,TRBJ1-1,20,TGTGCCTGGAGCGCCCTGTGGGACAGGGGATTGCAAACCGCTAACACTGAAGCTTTCTTT,CAWSALWDRGLQTANTEAFF
few,TRBV2,TRBD1,TRBJ1-4,15,TGTGCCAGCCGAACTATGACAGGGATAGGTGAAAAACTGTTTTTT,CASRTMTGIGEKLFF
NA,TRBV11-2,NA,TRBJ2-7,15,TGTGCCAGCAGCTTAGTAGGAAGGACAGCTTACGAGCAGTACTTC,CASSLVGRTAYEQYF
NA,TRBV1,NA,TRBJ2-1,19,TGCACCAGCAGCCGAAAGATGAGAGGACTAGCGGCCTCCTACAATGAGCAGTTCTTC,CTSSRKMRGLAASYNEQFF
NA,TRBV29-1,NA,TRBJ1-4,11,TGCAGCGTCGTCGGTGGTGAAAAACTGTTTTTT,CSVVGGEKLFF
few,TRBV19,NA,TRBJ2-1,15,TGTGCCAGTACCCCAGACAAGAGCTCCTACAATGAGCAGTTCTTC,CASTPDKSSYNEQFF
many,TRBV11-2,NA,TRBJ2-7,13,TGTGCCAGCAGCCCCCTCGCAAGATACGAGCAGTACTTC,CASSPLARYEQYF
NA,TRBV6-1,NA,TRBJ2-7,14,TGTGCCAGCAGTGATCCGGGGGAGTCATACGAGCAGTACTTC,CASSDPGESYEQYF
many,TRBV12-3/TRBV12-4,NA,TRBJ1-1,14,TGTGCCAGCAGTTTGGGTCAGACGAACACTGAAGCTTTCTTT,CASSLGQTNTEAFF
many,TRBV10-2,NA,TRBJ2-1,16,TGCGCCAGCATTGATAAGCGGGTTTCTTCCTACAATGAGCAGTTCTTC,CASIDKRVSSYNEQFF
few,TRBV18,NA,TRBJ1-1,18,TGTGCCAGCTCACCTAACGCTAGACAGGCTCAAGTGGGGACTGAAGCTTTCTTT,CASSPNARQAQVGTEAFF
few,TRBV27,TRBD2,TRBJ2-1,17,TGTGCCAGCAGTTTGCAAACGGGACTAGCGAATCACAATGAGCAGTTCTTC,CASSLQTGLANHNEQFF
few,TRBV5-1,TRBD2,TRBJ2-1,16,TGCGCCAGCAGCGTTGGCGGACTAGCGGGAGTGCGTCCTCAGTTCTTC,CASSVGGLAGVRPQFF
NA,TRBV7-2,NA,TRBJ1-4,17,TGTGCCAGCAGCTTAGCCGGTGGGGGGACCATTAATGAAAAACTGTTTTTT,CASSLAGGGTINEKLFF
few,TRBV27,NA,TRBJ2-5,13,TGTGCCAGCAGTCCCAAGACCGGGGAGACCCAGTACTTC,CASSPKTGETQYF
many,TRBV12-3/TRBV12-4,NA,TRBJ1-6,16,TGTGCCAGCAGTTCTGGGGGGAGCTCCTATAATTCACCCCTCCACTTT,CASSSGGSSYNSPLHF
NA,TRBV6-6,NA,TRBJ2-3,14,TGTGCCAGCACACCCCGGGGGACCACAGATACGCAGTATTTT,CASTPRGTTDTQYF
few,TRBV11-2,NA,TRBJ1-1,13,TGTGCCAGCAGCCGGAATCGGAACACTGAAGCTTTCTTT,CASSRNRNTEAFF